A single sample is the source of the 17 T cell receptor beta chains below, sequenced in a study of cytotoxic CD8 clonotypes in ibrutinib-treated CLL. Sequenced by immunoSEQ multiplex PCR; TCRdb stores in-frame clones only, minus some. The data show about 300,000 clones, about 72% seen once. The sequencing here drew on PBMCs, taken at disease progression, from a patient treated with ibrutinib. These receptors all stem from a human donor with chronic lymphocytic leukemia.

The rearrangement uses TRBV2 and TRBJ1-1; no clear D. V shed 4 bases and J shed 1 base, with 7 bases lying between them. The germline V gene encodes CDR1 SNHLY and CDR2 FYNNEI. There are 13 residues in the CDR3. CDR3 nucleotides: TGTGCCAGCAGTGTTTCCAGGAACACTGAAGCTTTCTTT. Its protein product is CASSVSRNTEAFF.

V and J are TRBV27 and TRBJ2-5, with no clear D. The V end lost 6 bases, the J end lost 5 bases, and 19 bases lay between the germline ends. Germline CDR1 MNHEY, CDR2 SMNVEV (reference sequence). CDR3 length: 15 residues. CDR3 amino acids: CASSPFGEGLETQYF. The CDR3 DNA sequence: TGTGCCAGCAGCCCTTTCGGTGAAGGGTTGGAGACCCAGTACTTC.

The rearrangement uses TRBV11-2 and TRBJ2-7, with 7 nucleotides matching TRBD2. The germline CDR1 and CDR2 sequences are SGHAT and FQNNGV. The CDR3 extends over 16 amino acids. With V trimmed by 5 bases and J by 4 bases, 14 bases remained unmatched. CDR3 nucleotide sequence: TGTGCCAGCAGCCGGGTAGTGGGGTCGGGGGGTTACGAGCAGTACTTC. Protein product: CASSRVVGSGGYEQYF.

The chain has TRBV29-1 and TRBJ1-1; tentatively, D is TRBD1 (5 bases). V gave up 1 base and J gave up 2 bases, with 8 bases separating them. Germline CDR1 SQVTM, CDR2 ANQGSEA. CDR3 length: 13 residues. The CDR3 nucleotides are TGCAGCGTTGAAGGGGGGGGTAACACTGAAGCTTTCTTT. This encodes CSVEGGGNTEAFF.

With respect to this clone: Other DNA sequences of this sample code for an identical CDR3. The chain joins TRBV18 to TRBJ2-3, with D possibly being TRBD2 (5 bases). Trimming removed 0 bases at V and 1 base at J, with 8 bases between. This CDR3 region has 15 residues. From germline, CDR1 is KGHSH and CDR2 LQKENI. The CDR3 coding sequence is TGTGCCAGCTCACCACCAGGGAGCGGCACAGATACGCAGTATTTT. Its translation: CASSPPGSGTDTQYF.

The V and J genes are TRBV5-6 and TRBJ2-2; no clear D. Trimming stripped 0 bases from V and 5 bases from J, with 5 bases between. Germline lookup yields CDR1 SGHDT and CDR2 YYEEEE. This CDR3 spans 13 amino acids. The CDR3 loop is CASSLVGTGELFF. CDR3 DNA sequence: TGTGCCAGCAGCTTGGTAGGGACCGGGGAGCTGTTTTTT.

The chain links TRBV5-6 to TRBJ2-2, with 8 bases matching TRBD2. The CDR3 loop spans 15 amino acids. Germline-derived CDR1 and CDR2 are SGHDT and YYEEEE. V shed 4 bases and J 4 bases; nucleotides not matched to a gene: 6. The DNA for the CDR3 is TGTGCCAGCAGCGGGATAGCGGGATCCACCGGGGAGCTGTTTTTT. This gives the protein CASSGIAGSTGELFF.

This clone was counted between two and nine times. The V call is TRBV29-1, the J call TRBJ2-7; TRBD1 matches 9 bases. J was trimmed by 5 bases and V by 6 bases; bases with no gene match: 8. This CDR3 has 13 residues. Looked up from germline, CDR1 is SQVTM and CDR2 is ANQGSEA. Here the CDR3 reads CSVPGTGIHEQYF. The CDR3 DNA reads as TGCAGCGTCCCCGGGACAGGGATCCACGAGCAGTACTTC.

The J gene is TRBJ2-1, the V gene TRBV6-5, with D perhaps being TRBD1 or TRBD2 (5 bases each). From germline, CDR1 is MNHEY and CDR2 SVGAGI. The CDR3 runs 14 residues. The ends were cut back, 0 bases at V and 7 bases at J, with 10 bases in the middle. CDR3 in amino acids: CASSYSRWGNEQFF. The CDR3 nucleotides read TGTGCCAGCAGTTACTCGAGATGGGGGAATGAGCAGTTCTTC.

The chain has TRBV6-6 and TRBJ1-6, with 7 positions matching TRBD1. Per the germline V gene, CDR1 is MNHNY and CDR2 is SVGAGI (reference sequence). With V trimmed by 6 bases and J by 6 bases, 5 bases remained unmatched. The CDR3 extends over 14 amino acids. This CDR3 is CASRMTGRNSPLHF. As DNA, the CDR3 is TGTGCCAGCAGAATGACAGGGCGTAATTCACCCCTCCACTTT.

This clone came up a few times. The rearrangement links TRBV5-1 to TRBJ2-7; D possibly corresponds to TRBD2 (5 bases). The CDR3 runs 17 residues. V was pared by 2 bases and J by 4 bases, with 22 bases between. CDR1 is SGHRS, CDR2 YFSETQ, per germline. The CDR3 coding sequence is TGCGCCAGCAGCTTTGGGCAAGGCGCACGGGGATGGTACGAGCAGTACTTC. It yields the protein CASSFGQGARGWYEQYF.

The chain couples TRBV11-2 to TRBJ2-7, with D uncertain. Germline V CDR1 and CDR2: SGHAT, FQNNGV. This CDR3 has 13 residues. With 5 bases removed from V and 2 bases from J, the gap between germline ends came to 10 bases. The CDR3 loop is CASSPYLAYEQYF. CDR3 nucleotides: TGTGCCAGCAGCCCGTACTTGGCCTACGAGCAGTACTTC. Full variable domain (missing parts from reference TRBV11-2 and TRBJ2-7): EAGVAQSPRYKIIEKRQSVAFWCNPISGHATLYWYQQILGQGPKLLIQFQNNGVVDDSQLPKDRFSAERLKGVDSTLKIQPAKLEDSAVYLCASSPYLAYEQYFGPGTRLTVT.

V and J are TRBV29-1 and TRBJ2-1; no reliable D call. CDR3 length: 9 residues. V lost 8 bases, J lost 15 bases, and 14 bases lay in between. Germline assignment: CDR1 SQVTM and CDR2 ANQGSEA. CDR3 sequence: CSIGRLGFF. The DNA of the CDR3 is TGCAGCATAGGACGCTTGGGGTTCTTC.

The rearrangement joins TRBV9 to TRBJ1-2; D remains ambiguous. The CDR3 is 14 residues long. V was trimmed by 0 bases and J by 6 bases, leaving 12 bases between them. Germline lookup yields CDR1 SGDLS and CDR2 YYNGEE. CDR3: CASSVDGSSDGYTF. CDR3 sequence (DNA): TGTGCCAGCAGCGTAGATGGCTCTTCCGATGGCTACACCTTC.

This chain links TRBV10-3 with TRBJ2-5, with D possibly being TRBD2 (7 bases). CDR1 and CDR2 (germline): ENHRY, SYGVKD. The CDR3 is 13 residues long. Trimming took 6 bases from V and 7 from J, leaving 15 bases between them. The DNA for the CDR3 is TGTGCCATCAGCACTGGGGGGGCCGGGACCCAGTACTTC. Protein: CAISTGGAGTQYF.

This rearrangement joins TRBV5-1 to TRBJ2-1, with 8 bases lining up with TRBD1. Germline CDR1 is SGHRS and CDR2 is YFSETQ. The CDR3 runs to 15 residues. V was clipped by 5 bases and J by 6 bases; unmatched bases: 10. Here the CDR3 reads CASRIQGEISNEQFF. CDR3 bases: TGCGCCAGCAGGATACAGGGGGAGATTAGCAATGAGCAGTTCTTC.

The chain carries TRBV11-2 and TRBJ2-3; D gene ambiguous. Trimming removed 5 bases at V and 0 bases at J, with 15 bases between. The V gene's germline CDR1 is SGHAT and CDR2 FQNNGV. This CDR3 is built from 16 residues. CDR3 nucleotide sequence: TGTGCCAGCAGCGAGTTAGAGAGGTTTAGCACAGATACGCAGTATTTT. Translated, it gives CASSELERFSTDTQYF.